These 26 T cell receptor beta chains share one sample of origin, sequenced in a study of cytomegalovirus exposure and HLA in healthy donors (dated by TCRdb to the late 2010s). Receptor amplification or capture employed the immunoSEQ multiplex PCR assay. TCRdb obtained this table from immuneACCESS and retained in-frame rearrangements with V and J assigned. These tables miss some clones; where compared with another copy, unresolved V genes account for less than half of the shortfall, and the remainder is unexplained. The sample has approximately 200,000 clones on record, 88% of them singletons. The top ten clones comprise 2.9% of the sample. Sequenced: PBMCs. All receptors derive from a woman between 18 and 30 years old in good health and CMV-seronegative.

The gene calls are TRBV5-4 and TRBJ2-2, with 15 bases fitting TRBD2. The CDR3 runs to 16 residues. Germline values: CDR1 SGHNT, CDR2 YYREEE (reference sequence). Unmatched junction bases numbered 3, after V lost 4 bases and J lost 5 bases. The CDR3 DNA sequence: TGTGCCAGCAGCGATGGGACTAGCGGGAGGACCGGGGAGCTGTTTTTT. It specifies CASSDGTSGRTGELFF.

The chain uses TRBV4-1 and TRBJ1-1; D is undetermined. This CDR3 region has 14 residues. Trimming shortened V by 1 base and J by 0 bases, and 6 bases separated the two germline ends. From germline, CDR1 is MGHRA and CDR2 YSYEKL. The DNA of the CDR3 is TGCGCCAGCAGCCAAGTAGTTATGAACACTGAAGCTTTCTTT. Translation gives CASSQVVMNTEAFF.

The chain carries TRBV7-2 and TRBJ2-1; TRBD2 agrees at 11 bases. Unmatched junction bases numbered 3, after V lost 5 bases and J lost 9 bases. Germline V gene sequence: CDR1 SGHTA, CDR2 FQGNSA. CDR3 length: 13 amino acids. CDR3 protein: CASSDSGRGEQFF. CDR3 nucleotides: TGTGCCAGCAGCGATAGCGGGAGGGGTGAGCAGTTCTTC.

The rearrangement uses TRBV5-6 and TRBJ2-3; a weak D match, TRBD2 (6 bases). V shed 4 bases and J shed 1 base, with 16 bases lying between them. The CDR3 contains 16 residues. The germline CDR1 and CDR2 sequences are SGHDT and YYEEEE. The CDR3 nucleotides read TGTGCCAGCAGCCCTCGGGGTAGCGGAGGCACAGATACGCAGTATTTT. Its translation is CASSPRGSGGTDTQYF.

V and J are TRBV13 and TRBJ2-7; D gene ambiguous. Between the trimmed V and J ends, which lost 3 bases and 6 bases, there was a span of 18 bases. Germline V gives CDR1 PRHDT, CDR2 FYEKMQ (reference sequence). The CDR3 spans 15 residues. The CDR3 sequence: CASSFKPLGISEQYF. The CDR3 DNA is TGTGCCAGCAGCTTTAAACCCCTAGGCATCTCCGAGCAGTACTTC.

CDR3 residues: CASSPGAGWAQETQYF. The CDR3 DNA reads as TGTGCCAGCAGTCCCGGAGCGGGATGGGCTCAAGAGACCCAGTACTTC. The chain combines TRBV28 with TRBJ2-5, with 7 bases matching TRBD2. The V gene's germline CDR1 is MDHEN and CDR2 SYDVKM. V lost 5 bases and J lost 2; bases outside the gene matches: 11. CDR3 size: 16 residues. The variable domain in full, completed from reference TRBV28 and TRBJ2-5, reads DVKVTQSSRYLVKRTGEKVFLECVQDMDHENMFWYRQDPGLGLRLIYFSYDVKMKEKGDIPEGYSVSREKKERFSLILESASTNQTSMYLCASSPGAGWAQETQYFGPGTRLLVL.

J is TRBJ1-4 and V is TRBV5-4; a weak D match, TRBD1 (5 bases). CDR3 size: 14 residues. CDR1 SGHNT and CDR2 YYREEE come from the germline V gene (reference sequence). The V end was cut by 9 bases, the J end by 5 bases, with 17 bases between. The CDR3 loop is CATSLGGANEKLFF. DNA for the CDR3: TGTGCCACCTCCCTGGGGGGAGCGAATGAAAAACTGTTTTTT.

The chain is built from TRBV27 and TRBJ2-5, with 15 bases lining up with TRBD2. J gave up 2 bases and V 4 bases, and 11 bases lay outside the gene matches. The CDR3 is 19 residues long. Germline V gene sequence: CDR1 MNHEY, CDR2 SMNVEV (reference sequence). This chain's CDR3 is CASSSMGTSGRINQETQYF. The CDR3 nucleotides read TGTGCCAGCAGTTCCATGGGGACTAGCGGGAGGATAAATCAAGAGACCCAGTACTTC.

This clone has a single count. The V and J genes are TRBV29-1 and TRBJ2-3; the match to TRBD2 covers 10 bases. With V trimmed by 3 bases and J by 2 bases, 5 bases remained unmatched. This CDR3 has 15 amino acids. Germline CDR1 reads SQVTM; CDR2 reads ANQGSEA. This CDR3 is CSVDKTSGYTDTQYF. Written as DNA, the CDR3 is TGCAGCGTTGACAAGACTAGCGGGTACACAGATACGCAGTATTTT.

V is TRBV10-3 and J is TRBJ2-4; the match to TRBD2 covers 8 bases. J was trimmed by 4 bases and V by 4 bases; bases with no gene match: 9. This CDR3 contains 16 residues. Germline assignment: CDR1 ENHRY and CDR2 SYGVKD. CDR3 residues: CAISAGLVDTKNIQYF. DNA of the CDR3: TGTGCCATCAGTGCGGGACTAGTTGATACAAAAAACATTCAGTACTTC.

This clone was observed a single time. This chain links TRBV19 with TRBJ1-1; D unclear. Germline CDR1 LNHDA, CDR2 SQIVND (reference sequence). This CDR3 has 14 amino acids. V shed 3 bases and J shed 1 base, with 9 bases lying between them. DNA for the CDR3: TGTGCCAGTAGTATTTACGGGTCGAACACTGAAGCTTTCTTT. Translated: CASSIYGSNTEAFF.

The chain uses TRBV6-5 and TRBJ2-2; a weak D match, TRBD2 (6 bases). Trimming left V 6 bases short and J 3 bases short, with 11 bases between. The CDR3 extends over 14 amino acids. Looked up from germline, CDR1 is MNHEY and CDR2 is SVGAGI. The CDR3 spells CASRLKRDTGELFF. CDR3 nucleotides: TGTGCCAGCAGGCTAAAGCGGGACACCGGGGAGCTGTTTTTT.

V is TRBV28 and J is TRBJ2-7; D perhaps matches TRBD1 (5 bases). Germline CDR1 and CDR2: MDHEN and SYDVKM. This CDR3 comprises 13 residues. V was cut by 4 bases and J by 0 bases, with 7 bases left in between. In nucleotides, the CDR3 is TGTGCCAGCAGTTCAGGGAACTCCTACGAGCAGTACTTC. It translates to CASSSGNSYEQYF.

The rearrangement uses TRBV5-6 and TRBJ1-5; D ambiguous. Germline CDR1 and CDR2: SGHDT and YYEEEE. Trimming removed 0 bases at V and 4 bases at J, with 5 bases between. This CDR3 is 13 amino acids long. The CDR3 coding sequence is TGTGCCAGCAGCTTGGCACAAAATCAGCCCCAGCATTTT. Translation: CASSLAQNQPQHF.

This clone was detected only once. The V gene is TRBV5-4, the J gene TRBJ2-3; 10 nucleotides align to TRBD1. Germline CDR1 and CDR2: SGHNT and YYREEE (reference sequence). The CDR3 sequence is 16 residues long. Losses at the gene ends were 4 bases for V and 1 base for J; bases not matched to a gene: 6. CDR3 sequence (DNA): TGTGCCAGCAGCGGTACCGGACAGGGGGGCACAGATACGCAGTATTTT. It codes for CASSGTGQGGTDTQYF.

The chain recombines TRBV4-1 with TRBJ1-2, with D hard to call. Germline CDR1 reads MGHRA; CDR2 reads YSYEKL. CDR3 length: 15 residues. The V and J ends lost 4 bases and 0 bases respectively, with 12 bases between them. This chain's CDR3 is CASSPSYPANYGYTF. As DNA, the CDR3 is TGCGCCAGCAGCCCCTCGTATCCGGCTAACTATGGCTACACCTTC.

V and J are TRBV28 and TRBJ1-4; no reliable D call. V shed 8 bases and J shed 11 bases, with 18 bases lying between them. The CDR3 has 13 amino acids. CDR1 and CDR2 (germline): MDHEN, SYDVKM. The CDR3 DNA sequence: TGTGCCAGCCAGGAAGTCGTACGCTTGAAACTGTTTTTT. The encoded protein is CASQEVVRLKLFF.

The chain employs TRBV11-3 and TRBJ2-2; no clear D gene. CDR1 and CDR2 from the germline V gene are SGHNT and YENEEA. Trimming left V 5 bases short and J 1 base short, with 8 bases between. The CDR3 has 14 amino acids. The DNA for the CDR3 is TGTGCCAGCAGCCCCAACAGGAACACCGGGGAGCTGTTTTTT. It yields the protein CASSPNRNTGELFF.

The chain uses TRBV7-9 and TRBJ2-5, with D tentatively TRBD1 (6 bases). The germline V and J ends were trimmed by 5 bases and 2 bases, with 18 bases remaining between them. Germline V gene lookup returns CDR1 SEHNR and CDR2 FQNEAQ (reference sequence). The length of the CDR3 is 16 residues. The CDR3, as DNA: TGTGCCAGCAGCCCTAAACGGAGACAGGCTCAAGAGACCCAGTACTTC. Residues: CASSPKRRQAQETQYF.

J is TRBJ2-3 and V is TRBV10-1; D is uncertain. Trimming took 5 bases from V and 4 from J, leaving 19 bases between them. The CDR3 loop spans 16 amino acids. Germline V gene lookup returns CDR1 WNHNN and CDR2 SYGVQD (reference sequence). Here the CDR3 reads CASSQFRGEFADTQYF. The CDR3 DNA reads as TGCGCCAGCAGTCAGTTCCGTGGAGAATTCGCAGATACGCAGTATTTT.

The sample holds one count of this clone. The CDR3 nucleotides read TGTGCCAGCAGAGAACCGGGACAGGGGTTCTATGGCTACACCTTC. It codes for CASREPGQGFYGYTF. The chain links TRBV28 to TRBJ1-2; TRBD1 aligns across 10 bases. This CDR3 spans 15 amino acids. V shed 6 bases and J 4 bases; nucleotides not matched to a gene: 8. Per germline, CDR1 MDHEN and CDR2 SYDVKM.

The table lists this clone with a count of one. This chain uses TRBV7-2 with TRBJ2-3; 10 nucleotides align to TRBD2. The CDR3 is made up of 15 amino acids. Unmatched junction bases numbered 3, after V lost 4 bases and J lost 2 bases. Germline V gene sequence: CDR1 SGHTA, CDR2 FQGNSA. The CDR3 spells CASSSTSGNTDTQYF. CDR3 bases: TGTGCCAGCAGCTCCACTAGCGGGAACACAGATACGCAGTATTTT.

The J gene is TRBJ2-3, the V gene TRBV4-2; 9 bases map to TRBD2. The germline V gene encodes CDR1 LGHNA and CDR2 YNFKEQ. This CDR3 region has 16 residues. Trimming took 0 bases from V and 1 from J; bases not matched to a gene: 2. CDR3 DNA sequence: TGTGCCAGCAGCCAAGAGTTAGCGGGGGGCACAGATACGCAGTATTTT. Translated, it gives CASSQELAGGTDTQYF.

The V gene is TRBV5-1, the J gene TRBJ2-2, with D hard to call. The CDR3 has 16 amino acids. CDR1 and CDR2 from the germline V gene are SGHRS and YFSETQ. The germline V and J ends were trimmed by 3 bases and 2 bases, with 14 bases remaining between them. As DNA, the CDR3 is TGCGCCAGCAGCTCCCCTTCGGGTCTAAACACCGGGGAGCTGTTTTTT. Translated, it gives CASSSPSGLNTGELFF. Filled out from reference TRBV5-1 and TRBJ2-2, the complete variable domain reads KAGVTQTPRYLIKTRGQQVTLSCSPISGHRSVSWYQQTPGQGLQFLFEYFSETQRNKGNFPGRFSGRQFSNSRSEMNVSTLELGDSALYLCASSSPSGLNTGELFFGEGSRLTVL.

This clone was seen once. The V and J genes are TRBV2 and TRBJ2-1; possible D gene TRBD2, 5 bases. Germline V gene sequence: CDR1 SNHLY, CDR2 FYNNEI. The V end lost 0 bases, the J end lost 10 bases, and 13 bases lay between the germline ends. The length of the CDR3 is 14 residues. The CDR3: CASSEARGFSEQFF. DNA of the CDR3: TGTGCCAGCAGTGAAGCGCGCGGGTTTAGCGAGCAGTTCTTC.

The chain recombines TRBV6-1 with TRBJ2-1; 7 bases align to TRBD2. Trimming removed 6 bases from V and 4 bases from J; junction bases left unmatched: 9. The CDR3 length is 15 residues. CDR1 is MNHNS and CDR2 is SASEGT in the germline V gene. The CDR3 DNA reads TGTGCCAGCAGCCGTAGGGAGGGCCTTTACAATGAGCAGTTCTTC. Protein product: CASSRREGLYNEQFF.